The clone carrying this T cell receptor beta chain came up a few times. Its cognate antigen is unknown. The CDR3 is 19 amino acids. Germline-derived CDR1 and CDR2 are LNHDA and SQIVND (reference sequence). The V gene end was trimmed by 3 bases and the J gene end by 4 bases; junction bases not matched to a gene: 17. Heparinised blood was drawn once per donor, averaging roughly 120 mL. The study reverse transcribed the entire isolated RNA, so it sequenced expressed TCRB transcripts. TCRdb's copy holds only in-frame clones and misses some; the assay was immunoSEQ multiplex PCR. The repertoire holds under 50,000 clones, 51% seen once, with around 2.1% in the top ten. The record originates from a study of beta chain features in type 1 diabetes. General study findings and limits: TCRB repertoires of naive, central memory and Treg cells appeared more similar among patients than among healthy donors.

This chain joins TRBV19 and TRBJ2-5, with 10 bases aligning to TRBD2. This clonotype was sampled from a woman younger than 35 in good health. Sample: Tregs from blood. CDR3 loop: CASSIGPGSGRASRETQYF. CDR3 nucleotide sequence: TGTGCCAGTAGTATCGGGCCGGGCAGCGGGAGGGCGTCCAGAGAGACCCAGTACTTC.